This T cell receptor (beta chain) was obtained from a study of blood T cell repertoires in COVID-19. Sequencing used immunoSEQ multiplex PCR; TCRdb keeps in-frame clones, though not all of them. The sample lists over 200,000 clones; 86% were seen once. V lost 0 bases to trimming and J lost 9 bases, with 8 bases between them. Germline-derived CDR1 and CDR2 are LGHNA and YNFKEQ. This CDR3 comprises 12 residues. This clonotype was obtained from a man aged 25 to 40 who had recovered from COVID-19. This rearrangement joins TRBV4-2 to TRBJ1-1; D unclear. Sample: peripheral blood. In DNA, the CDR3 is TGTGCCAGCAGCCAAGAGAGGGATAAAGCTTTCTTT. Protein: CASSQERDKAFF.